The 22 T cell receptor beta chains reported below all come from one sample, sequenced in a study of human T cells and chemical hapten exposure. Time point defined: patch test 1, 2 weeks after DPC sensitization. Treatment reported: therapeutic diphenylcyclopropenone sensitization with weekly scalp DPC. Each CDR3 protein gets one entry after TCRdb re-called the RACE reads with MiXCR. The repertoire consists of fewer than 200,000 distinct CDR3 sequences, with about a fifth occurring once and the leading ten covering about 7%. This sample comprised whole blood, obtained in connection with sensitization to the hapten diphenylcyclopropenone (DPC). These receptors were obtained from a woman in her 50s with alopecia areata. Some clones in this sample may be carry-over from other donors' samples.

This clonotype was seen only a few times. The chain carries TRBV7-2 and TRBJ2-4; D is unresolved. V shed 5 bases and J shed 5 bases, with 10 bases lying between them. The germline CDR1 and CDR2 sequences are SGHTA and FQGNSA. The CDR3 length is 13 residues. CDR3 region: CASSLDPQNIQYF. CDR3 nucleotide sequence: TGTGCCAGCAGCCTAGACCCCCAAAACATTCAGTACTTC.

This clonotype has a single count. The chain links TRBV12-3 or TRBV12-4 to TRBJ1-5, with TRBD1 identical over 7 bases. The CDR3 is 14 residues long. The V gene end was trimmed by 7 bases and the J gene end by 6 bases; junction bases not matched to a gene: 9. CDR3 sequence (DNA): TGTGCCAGCACTATAGGGGGCCTCGGTCAGCCCCAGCATTTT. It is translated as CASTIGGLGQPQHF.

This clonotype was counted a few times. The rearrangement joins TRBV6-5 to TRBJ1-1; weak D call: TRBD1 (6 bases). V shed 2 bases and J shed 3 bases, with 13 bases lying between them. Germline V gene lookup returns CDR1 MNHEY and CDR2 SVGAGI. This CDR3 comprises 15 residues. CDR3 region: CASSYATGGDTEAFF. Written as DNA, the CDR3 is TGTGCCAGCAGTTACGCGACAGGCGGGGACACTGAAGCTTTCTTT.

Details on this clonotype: The junction shows a germline mismatch at one end, possibly a read error. The chain employs TRBV20-1 and TRBJ1-1; D ambiguous. CDR1 DFQATT and CDR2 SNEGSKA come from the germline V gene (reference sequence). This CDR3 is built from 13 residues. The CDR3 sequence is CSARVVGNTEAFF. CDR3 nucleotide sequence: TGCAGTGCCAGAGTTGTAGGGAACACTGAAGCTTTCTTT.

V and J are TRBV29-1 and TRBJ2-5; D is ambiguous. The V end lost 4 bases, the J end lost 2 bases, and 11 bases lay between the germline ends. Germline-derived CDR1 and CDR2 are SQVTM and ANQGSEA. This CDR3 has 13 residues. CDR3 in DNA: TGCAGCGTTGTGGTAGTTGCACAAGAGACCCAGTACTTC. It is translated as CSVVVVAQETQYF.

The gene calls are TRBV7-9 and TRBJ2-1, with 7 bases matching TRBD1. V lost 6 bases and J lost 0; bases outside the gene matches: 8. CDR3 size: 16 residues. From germline, CDR1 is SEHNR and CDR2 FQNEAQ (reference sequence). CDR3 amino acids: CASRTIQGPSYNEQFF. The DNA for the CDR3 is TGTGCCAGCAGGACAATACAGGGGCCCTCCTACAATGAGCAGTTCTTC.

V and J are TRBV9 and TRBJ2-2, with TRBD2 matching over 8 bases. Germline V CDR1 and CDR2: SGDLS, YYNGEE. The CDR3 covers 16 residues. V was pared by 3 bases and J by 1 base, with 5 bases of the junction left unmatched. The CDR3 DNA reads TGTGCCAGCAGCGCCGGGGGGGCTTTGAACACCGGGGAGCTGTTTTTT. Its translation: CASSAGGALNTGELFF. Using reference TRBV9 and TRBJ2-2 for the parts outside the CDR3, the full variable domain is DSGVTQTPKHLITATGQRVTLRCSPRSGDLSVYWYQQSLDQGLQFLIQYYNGEERAKGNILERFSAQQFPDLHSELNLSSLELGDSALYFCASSAGGALNTGELFFGEGSRLTVL.

This clonotype was seen only a few times. V and J are TRBV20-1 and TRBJ2-3; no clear D gene. Germline lookup yields CDR1 DFQATT and CDR2 SNEGSKA (reference sequence). The V gene lost 6 bases and the J gene lost 6 bases, with 16 bases spanning the gap. This CDR3 has 13 amino acids. CDR3 in amino acids: CSAPRSPSDTQYF. The CDR3 DNA reads TGCAGTGCCCCCCGGTCACCCAGCGATACGCAGTATTTT.

V gene TRBV19 combines with J gene TRBJ2-5, with 7 bases fitting TRBD2. Unmatched junction bases numbered 9, after V lost 6 bases and J lost 5 bases. Per germline, CDR1 LNHDA and CDR2 SQIVND (reference sequence). This CDR3 has 14 residues. CDR3 sequence (DNA): TGTGCCAGTAGCCCACCGGGAGGAGGGGAGACCCAGTACTTC. Its translation is CASSPPGGGETQYF.

This chain uses TRBV7-9 with TRBJ2-3; TRBD2 aligns across 11 bases. The germline gives CDR1 SEHNR, CDR2 FQNEAQ (reference sequence). V shed 5 bases and J 3 bases; nucleotides not matched to a gene: 4. The CDR3 totals 15 residues. The CDR3 sequence: CASSVPSGRTDTQYF. The CDR3 region has the DNA TGTGCCAGCAGCGTCCCTAGCGGGAGGACAGATACGCAGTATTTT.

The rearrangement uses TRBV10-3 and TRBJ2-1; D call uncertain. Per germline, CDR1 ENHRY and CDR2 SYGVKD. This CDR3 is 11 amino acids long. Trimming took off 8 bases at V and 8 bases at J, with 10 bases between the two ends. The CDR3 coding sequence is TGTGCCATCGGACCTCGCGATGAGCAGTTCTTC. Translated, it gives CAIGPRDEQFF.

The chain uses TRBV7-6 and TRBJ2-1; unclear D gene. The V and J ends lost 2 bases and 5 bases respectively, with 7 bases between them. The germline CDR1 and CDR2 sequences are SGHVS and FNYEAQ. The CDR3 has 13 amino acids. The CDR3 region is CASSLTDNNEQFF. In DNA, the CDR3 is TGTGCCAGCAGCTTAACAGATAACAATGAGCAGTTCTTC.

In this sample, this clonotype turned up a few times. The V gene is TRBV7-6, the J gene TRBJ2-2; no reliable D call. The V end lost 0 bases, the J end lost 5 bases, and 4 bases lay between the germline ends. The V gene's germline CDR1 is SGHVS and CDR2 FNYEAQ. The CDR3 is 13 residues long. The CDR3 DNA is TGTGCCAGCAGCTTAGCGTGGACCGGGGAGCTGTTTTTT. Translation: CASSLAWTGELFF.

The chain links TRBV6-2 or TRBV6-3 to TRBJ2-3; either TRBD1 or TRBD2 may fit D (5 bases each). The CDR3 has 11 amino acids. Trimming shortened V by 7 bases and J by 15 bases, and 17 bases separated the two germline ends. Germline V gene lookup returns CDR1 MNHEY and CDR2 SVGEGT. The CDR3 sequence is CASTNGAPAYF. Here the CDR3 DNA reads TGTGCCAGCACCAACGGGGCCCCCGCCTATTTT.

This clonotype occurred a few times. In nucleotides, the CDR3 is TGTGCCAGCAGTTGGGGGGCTAGCGGGAGGCGACGCACAGATACGCAGTATTTT. Protein: CASSWGASGRRRTDTQYF. The V call is TRBV12-3 or TRBV12-4, the J call TRBJ2-3; 11 bases are shared with TRBD2. Trimming removed 4 bases from V and 1 base from J; junction bases left unmatched: 10. This CDR3 is 18 amino acids long.

This clonotype showed up just a few times. The chain couples TRBV5-5 to TRBJ1-1; D remains unclear. CDR1 and CDR2 from the germline V gene are SGHKS and YYEKEE (reference sequence). V dropped 3 bases and J dropped 12 bases, with 21 bases sitting between them. This CDR3 comprises 14 residues. In DNA, the CDR3 is TGTGCCAGCAGCTACATGACACCCTTGAAGGACCCTTTCTTT. This encodes CASSYMTPLKDPFF.

This clonotype has only a few counts. In DNA, the CDR3 is TGCAGTGCGAAGACGCAGGGAAATTCACCCCTCCACTTT. Protein sequence: CSAKTQGNSPLHF. This chain uses TRBV20-1 with TRBJ1-6; TRBD1 is a possible D gene (5 bases). V was cut by 6 bases and J by 7 bases, with 13 bases left in between. Germline V lookup: CDR1 DFQATT, CDR2 SNEGSKA (reference sequence). The CDR3 has 13 amino acids.

The V call is TRBV7-8, the J call TRBJ2-5; D unresolved. With 5 bases removed from V and 2 bases from J, the gap between germline ends came to 15 bases. Per germline, CDR1 SGHVS and CDR2 FQNEAQ. The CDR3 sequence is 15 residues long. This chain's CDR3 is CASSPPLTRQETQYF. The CDR3, as DNA: TGTGCCAGCAGCCCGCCGCTTACTCGACAAGAGACCCAGTACTTC.

This clonotype has only a few counts. The chain couples TRBV5-1 to TRBJ2-1; 10 nucleotides line up with TRBD2. This CDR3 contains 14 residues. V lost 5 bases and J lost 9; bases outside the gene matches: 8. Germline values: CDR1 SGHRS, CDR2 YFSETQ. CDR3 sequence (DNA): TGCGCCAGCAGAAGCGGGAGGGCCGGGGGTGAGCAGTTCTTC. Amino acid sequence: CASRSGRAGGEQFF. The whole variable domain, filled in from reference TRBV5-1 and TRBJ2-1, reads KAGVTQTPRYLIKTRGQQVTLSCSPISGHRSVSWYQQTPGQGLQFLFEYFSETQRNKGNFPGRFSGRQFSNSRSEMNVSTLELGDSALYLCASRSGRAGGEQFFGPGTRLTVL.

This sequence joins TRBV5-4 and TRBJ2-5; D unresolved. The CDR3 totals 15 residues. CDR1 and CDR2 from the germline V gene are SGHNT and YYREEE (reference sequence). Deletions cut 3 bases from V and 5 bases from J, with 17 bases between. The CDR3 reads CASSSGQLQGETQYF. The CDR3 region has the DNA TGTGCCAGCAGCTCTGGTCAGCTGCAAGGGGAGACCCAGTACTTC.

This chain links TRBV7-9 with TRBJ1-1, with a tentative D call TRBD1 (5 bases). Germline V gene data show CDR1 as SEHNR and CDR2 as FQNEAQ (reference sequence). This CDR3 comprises 13 residues. The V gene lost 3 bases and the J gene lost 5 bases, with 10 bases spanning the gap. The CDR3 nucleotides are TGTGCCAGCAGCTTTGGGGGTCAGACTGAAGCTTTCTTT. It encodes CASSFGGQTEAFF.

This clonotype was detected a few times. The chain uses TRBV5-1 and TRBJ1-4; no firm D call. V lost 1 base and J 8 bases, leaving 12 bases between the germline ends. CDR1 is SGHRS and CDR2 is YFSETQ in the germline V gene. CDR3 length equals 14 residues. The CDR3 DNA reads TGCGCCAGCAGCTTGCAGGAGTTTCAGGAAAAACTGTTTTTT. It translates to CASSLQEFQEKLFF.